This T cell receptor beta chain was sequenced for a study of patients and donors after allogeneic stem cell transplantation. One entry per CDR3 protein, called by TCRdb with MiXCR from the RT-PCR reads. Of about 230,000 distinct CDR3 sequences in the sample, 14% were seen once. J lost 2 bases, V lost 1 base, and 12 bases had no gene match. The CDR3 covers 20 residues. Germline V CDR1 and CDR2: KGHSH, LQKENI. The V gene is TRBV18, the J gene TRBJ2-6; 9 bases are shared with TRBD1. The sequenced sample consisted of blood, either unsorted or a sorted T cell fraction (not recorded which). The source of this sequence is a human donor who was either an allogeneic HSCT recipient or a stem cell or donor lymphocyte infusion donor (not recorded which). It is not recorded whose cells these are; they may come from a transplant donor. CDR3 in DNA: TGTGCCAGCTCACCACGCGTGCCGGGACAGGGTACCACTGGGGCCAACGTCCTGACTTTC. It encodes CASSPRVPGQGTTGANVLTF.